These 7 T cell receptor beta chains were sequenced from one sample in a study of response to subunit inactivated influenza vaccine. TCRdb analysed the RT-PCR reads with MiXCR anew, one entry per CDR3 protein. Of about 700,000 distinct CDR3 sequences in the sample, about 14% were seen once. The source was PBMCs from blood, collected approximately 15 days before vaccination. Receptor source: a man aged 50-60 years who received an inactivated influenza vaccine.

This chain uses TRBV6-5 with TRBJ2-5; 8 bases are a match to TRBD1. The CDR3 runs 14 residues. Germline CDR1 is MNHEY and CDR2 is SVGAGI. The ends lost 2 bases at V and 5 bases at J; junction bases unmatched: 4. The CDR3 coding sequence is TGTGCCAGCAGTTACGCAAGGACAGGGGAGACCCAGTACTTC. It codes for CASSYARTGETQYF.

This clonotype showed up just a few times. The chain is built from TRBV20-1 and TRBJ2-3; no definite D call. Germline CDR1 and CDR2: DFQATT and SNEGSKA (reference sequence). CDR3 length equals 14 residues. V was trimmed by 0 bases and J by 2 bases, leaving 9 bases between them. This CDR3 is CSARDRLNTDTQYF. CDR3 nucleotides: TGCAGTGCTAGAGATCGACTTAACACAGATACGCAGTATTTT.

This clonotype was counted only a few times. The chain links TRBV7-2 to TRBJ2-2; D may be TRBD1 (6 bases). V lost 5 bases to trimming and J lost 6 bases, with 16 bases between them. This CDR3 contains 15 residues. Germline V gene data show CDR1 as SGHTA and CDR2 as FQGNSA. CDR3 sequence reads: CASSEQGASAGELFF. The CDR3 nucleotides read TGTGCCAGCAGCGAACAGGGAGCGTCGGCCGGGGAGCTGTTTTTT.

The V call is TRBV29-1, the J call TRBJ2-4; no definite D call. Trimming cost V 4 bases and J 0 bases, with 10 bases left between them. The germline gives CDR1 SQVTM, CDR2 ANQGSEA. The CDR3 contains 14 residues. The CDR3 region is CSVGMTLAKNIQYF. CDR3 DNA sequence: TGCAGCGTTGGTATGACACTAGCCAAAAACATTCAGTACTTC.

Ten or more counts support this clonotype. The chain has TRBV6-2 or TRBV6-3 and TRBJ1-2, with D possibly matching TRBD1 (6 bases). The CDR3 has 14 amino acids. CDR1 is MNHEY, CDR2 SVGEGT, per germline. Trimming stripped 1 base from V and 2 bases from J, with 8 bases between. CDR3 bases: TGTGCCAGCAGTTACTTGGACAGCAACTATGGCTACACCTTC. It specifies CASSYLDSNYGYTF.

The V call is TRBV10-3, the J call TRBJ2-1; D is uncertain. Germline loops: CDR1 ENHRY, CDR2 SYGVKD. The CDR3 is 12 residues long. With 3 bases removed from V and 3 bases from J, the gap between germline ends came to 3 bases. The CDR3 DNA follows: TGTGCCATCAGTGATGGCTACAATGAGCAGTTCTTC. As protein: CAISDGYNEQFF.

The chain is built from TRBV27 and TRBJ2-2; tentative D call: TRBD1 (6 bases). The CDR3 has 14 residues. Trimming shortened V by 3 bases and J by 7 bases, and 12 bases separated the two germline ends. Germline CDR1 and CDR2: MNHEY and SMNVEV (reference sequence). This CDR3 reads CASSFYTGFGELFF. As DNA, the CDR3 is TGTGCCAGCAGTTTCTACACAGGGTTCGGGGAGCTGTTTTTT.